A selection of T cell receptor beta chains follows, all from one sample in a study of T cells expressing NK-cell markers. TCRdb reprocessed the 5' RACE reads and keeps a single row for each CDR3 protein, giving no DNA. This sample's clone table lists 200,000 to 300,000 distinct CDR3 sequences. Sequences were obtained from blood T cells: a sorted CD56 or NKG2C T cell subset, CD4+ or CD8+ T cells, or bulk PBMC T cells (not recorded which). The source is a man aged 18 to 29 in good health. Both conserved end residues are part of each CDR3.

CDR3,J,V
CASSFNQGYGYTF,TRBJ1-2,TRBV7-2
CASSRTGTSTDTQYF,TRBJ2-3,TRBV27
CASSPGMRDEQYF,TRBJ2-7,TRBV12-3/TRBV12-4
CATTMTGGVEQFF,TRBJ2-1,TRBV24-1
CASSSYLAGVNEQFF,TRBJ2-1,TRBV5-4
CASSKNGQKLAGELFF,TRBJ2-2,TRBV21-1
CASNGPTNEQFF,TRBJ2-1,TRBV12-3/TRBV12-4
CSVARQGIAGVVNEQFF,TRBJ2-1,TRBV29-1
CASSQPGGTPQHF,TRBJ1-5,TRBV4-1
CSARAGSSGANVLTF,TRBJ2-6,TRBV20-1
CASSAGSVDQPQHF,TRBJ1-5,TRBV2
CASSYGWGSEAEAFF,TRBJ1-1,TRBV6-5
CASSLEWQGVAEAFF,TRBJ1-1,TRBV11-2
CAYTRGSTDTQYF,TRBJ2-3,TRBV30
CSVATGQHEQFF,TRBJ2-1,TRBV29-1
CASRDLAGGDPSEQFF,TRBJ2-1,TRBV4-2
CASSLSGDRASEAFF,TRBJ1-1,TRBV5-1
CASQGANYGYTF,TRBJ1-2,TRBV5-1
CASKPNIGTGYLGELFF,TRBJ2-2,TRBV28
CASSHKFLAGDTYEQYF,TRBJ2-7,TRBV14
CASSLDLGGSNTEAFF,TRBJ1-1,TRBV11-2
CASSTRLVETQYF,TRBJ2-5,TRBV6-5
CASSLETGRYEQYF,TRBJ2-7,TRBV6-5
CASSLPGLAGTDTQYF,TRBJ2-3,TRBV7-3
CASSFYPSGTDTQYF,TRBJ2-3,TRBV5-5
CSVRQAGVYEQYF,TRBJ2-7,TRBV20-1
CASSYGGTGQETQYF,TRBJ2-5,TRBV6-5
CSVERWREGADTQYF,TRBJ2-3,TRBV29-1
CAVGTSGADTQFF,TRBJ2-3,TRBV10-3
CASSRDKPTNEKLFF,TRBJ1-4,TRBV4-3
CASSLRGIHEQFF,TRBJ2-1,TRBV5-1
CAWSTGRYSNQPQHF,TRBJ1-5,TRBV30
CASSVGRTVGEKLFF,TRBJ1-4,TRBV9
CSGTSGVGYTF,TRBJ1-2,TRBV29-1
CAWSGGVGDQPQHF,TRBJ1-5,TRBV30
CASSTASGDWQFF,TRBJ2-1,TRBV19
CASSRRAGTGGVNTEAFF,TRBJ1-1,TRBV2
CASSPTGIQSPLHF,TRBJ1-6,TRBV12-3/TRBV12-4
CSAAGGRDQYEQYF,TRBJ2-7,TRBV29-1
CASKYTRAEGHGELFF,TRBJ2-2,TRBV7-9
CASGGATEAFF,TRBJ1-1,TRBV11-2
CSAGTSGITQYF,TRBJ2-3,TRBV20-1
CASSPGLAGVNRNQETQYF,TRBJ2-5,TRBV18
CSVAITLEAFF,TRBJ1-1,TRBV29-1
CASPPVLGDTGELFF,TRBJ2-2,TRBV10-2
CASSNRDRGSGTGELFF,TRBJ2-2,TRBV6-5
CASSQDRAAGGLKNIQYF,TRBJ2-4,TRBV4-1
CASSLSKDLEQFF,TRBJ2-1,TRBV7-3